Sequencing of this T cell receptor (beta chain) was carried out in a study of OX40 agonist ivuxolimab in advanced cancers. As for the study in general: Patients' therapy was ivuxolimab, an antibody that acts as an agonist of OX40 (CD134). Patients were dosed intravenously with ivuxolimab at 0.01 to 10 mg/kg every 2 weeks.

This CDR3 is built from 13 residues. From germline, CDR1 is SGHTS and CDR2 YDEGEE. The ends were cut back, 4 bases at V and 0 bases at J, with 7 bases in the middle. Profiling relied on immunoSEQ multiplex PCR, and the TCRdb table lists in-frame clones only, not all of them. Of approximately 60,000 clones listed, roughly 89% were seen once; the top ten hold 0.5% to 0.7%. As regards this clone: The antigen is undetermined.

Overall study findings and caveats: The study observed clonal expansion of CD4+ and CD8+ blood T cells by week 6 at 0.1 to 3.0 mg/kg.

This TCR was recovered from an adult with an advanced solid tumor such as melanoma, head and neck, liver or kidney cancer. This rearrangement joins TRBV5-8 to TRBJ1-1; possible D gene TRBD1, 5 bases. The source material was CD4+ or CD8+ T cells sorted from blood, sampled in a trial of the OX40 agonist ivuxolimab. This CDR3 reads CASSRQMNTEAFF. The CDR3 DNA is TGTGCCAGCAGCCGACAGATGAACACTGAAGCTTTCTTT.